This TCR beta chain appears in the sequencing data of a study of tumor-infiltrating lymphocytes in primary liver carcinoma. Starting material of approximately 500 ng total RNA yielded TCR beta cDNA via a constant-region primer. A slightly modified ARM-PCR protocol with three nested multiplex PCR rounds produced these TCR beta libraries. A C-beta reverse primer was combined with TRBV1-TRBV30 forward primers in the first two PCR rounds, and each round had approximately 9 cycles. Each CDR3 protein gets one entry after TCRdb re-called the multiplex PCR reads with MiXCR. The table has approximately 120,000 distinct CDR3 sequences, around 64% seen once. The CDR3 contains 13 residues. In germline, CDR1 is MNHEY, CDR2 SVGAGI. V shed 7 bases and J shed 8 bases, with 15 bases lying between them. Both RNA and DNA were isolated together from roughly 20-30 mg of bulk tissue that had not been sorted.

The chain links TRBV6-5 to TRBJ2-1, with D perhaps TRBD2 (5 bases). Sequenced: liver tumor tissue from sampling region 3. Subset denoted: tumor region T3, left-lateral pole. This clonotype was obtained from a woman aged 55-69 years with primary liver carcinoma and hepatitis B virus infection. The CDR3 nucleotides read TGTGCCAGCACAGGACTTATTAAGGATGAGCAGTTCTTC. Translated, it gives CASTGLIKDEQFF.